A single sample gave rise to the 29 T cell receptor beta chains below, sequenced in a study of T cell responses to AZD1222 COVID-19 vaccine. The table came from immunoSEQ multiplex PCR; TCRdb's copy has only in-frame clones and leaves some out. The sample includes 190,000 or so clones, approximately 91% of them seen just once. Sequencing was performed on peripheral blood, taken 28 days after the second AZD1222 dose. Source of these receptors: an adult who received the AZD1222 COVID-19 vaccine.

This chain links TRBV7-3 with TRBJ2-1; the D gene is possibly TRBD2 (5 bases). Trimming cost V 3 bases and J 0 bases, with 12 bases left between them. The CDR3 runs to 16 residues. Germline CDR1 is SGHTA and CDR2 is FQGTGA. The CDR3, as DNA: TGTGCCAGCAGCTTCGGACTGCAAAGCTCCTACAATGAGCAGTTCTTC. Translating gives CASSFGLQSSYNEQFF.

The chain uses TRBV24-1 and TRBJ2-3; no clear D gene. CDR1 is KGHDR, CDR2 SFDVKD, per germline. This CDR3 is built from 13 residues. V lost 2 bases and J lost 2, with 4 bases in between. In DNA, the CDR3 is TGTGCCACCAGTGATTACTACACAGATACGCAGTATTTT. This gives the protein CATSDYYTDTQYF.

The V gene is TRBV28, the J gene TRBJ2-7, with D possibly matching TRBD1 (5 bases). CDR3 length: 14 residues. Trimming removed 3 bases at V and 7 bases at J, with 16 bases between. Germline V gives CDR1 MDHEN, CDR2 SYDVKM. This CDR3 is CASSLFSNRWEQYF. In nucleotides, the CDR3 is TGTGCCAGCAGTTTGTTCTCAAACAGGTGGGAGCAGTACTTC.

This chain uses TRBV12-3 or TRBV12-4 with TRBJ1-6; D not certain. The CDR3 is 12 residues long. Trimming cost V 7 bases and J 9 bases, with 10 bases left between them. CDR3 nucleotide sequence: TGTGCCAGCACCTCCAGTATTTCACCCCTCCACTTT. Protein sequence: CASTSSISPLHF.

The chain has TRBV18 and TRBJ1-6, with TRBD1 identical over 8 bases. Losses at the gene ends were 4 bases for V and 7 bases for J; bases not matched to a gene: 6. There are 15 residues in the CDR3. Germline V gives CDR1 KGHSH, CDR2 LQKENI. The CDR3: CASSLDRAVNSPLHF. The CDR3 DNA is TGTGCCAGCTCACTGGACAGGGCTGTAAATTCACCCCTCCACTTT.

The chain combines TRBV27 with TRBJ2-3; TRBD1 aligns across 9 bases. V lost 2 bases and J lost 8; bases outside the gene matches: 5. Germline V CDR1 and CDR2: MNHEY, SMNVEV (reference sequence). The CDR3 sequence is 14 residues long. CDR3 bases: TGTGCCAGCAGTTTAGCGGGGACAGGGAGTACGCAGTATTTT. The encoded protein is CASSLAGTGSTQYF.

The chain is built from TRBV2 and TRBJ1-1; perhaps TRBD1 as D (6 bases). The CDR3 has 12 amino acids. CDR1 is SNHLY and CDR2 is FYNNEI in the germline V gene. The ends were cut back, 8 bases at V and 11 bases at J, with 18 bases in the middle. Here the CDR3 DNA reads TGTGCCAGCGGGGTCCCAGGGACACGGGCTTTCTTT. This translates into CASGVPGTRAFF.

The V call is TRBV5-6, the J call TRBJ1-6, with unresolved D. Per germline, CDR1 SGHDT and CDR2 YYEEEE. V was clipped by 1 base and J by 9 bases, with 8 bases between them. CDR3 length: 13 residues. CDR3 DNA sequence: TGTGCCAGCAGCTTGCTGGCGGGTTCACCCCTCCACTTT. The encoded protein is CASSLLAGSPLHF.

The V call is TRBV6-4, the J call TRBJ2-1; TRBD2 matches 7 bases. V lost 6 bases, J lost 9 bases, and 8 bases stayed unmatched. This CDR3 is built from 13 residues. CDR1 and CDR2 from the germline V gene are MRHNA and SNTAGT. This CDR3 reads CASRETSVGEQFF. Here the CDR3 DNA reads TGTGCCAGCAGGGAAACTAGCGTCGGTGAGCAGTTCTTC.

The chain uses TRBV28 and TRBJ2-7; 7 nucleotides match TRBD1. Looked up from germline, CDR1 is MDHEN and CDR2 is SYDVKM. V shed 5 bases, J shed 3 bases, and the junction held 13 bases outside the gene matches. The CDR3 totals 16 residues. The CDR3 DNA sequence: TGTGCCAGCAGTAAACAGACAGGGTCTGTATTCTACGAGCAGTACTTC. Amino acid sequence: CASSKQTGSVFYEQYF.

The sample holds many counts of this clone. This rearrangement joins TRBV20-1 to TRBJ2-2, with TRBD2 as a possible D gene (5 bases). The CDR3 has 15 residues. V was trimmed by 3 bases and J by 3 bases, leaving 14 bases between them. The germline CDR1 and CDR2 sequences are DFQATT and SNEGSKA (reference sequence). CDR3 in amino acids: CSASRQERYTGELFF. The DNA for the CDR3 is TGCAGTGCTAGTAGGCAGGAGCGGTACACCGGGGAGCTGTTTTTT.

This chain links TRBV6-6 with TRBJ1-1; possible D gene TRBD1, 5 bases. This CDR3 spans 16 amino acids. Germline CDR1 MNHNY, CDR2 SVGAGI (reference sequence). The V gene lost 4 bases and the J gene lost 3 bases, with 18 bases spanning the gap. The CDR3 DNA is TGTGCCAGCAGTTCCCACCCCAGCCGGGGGGACACTGAAGCTTTCTTT. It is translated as CASSSHPSRGDTEAFF.

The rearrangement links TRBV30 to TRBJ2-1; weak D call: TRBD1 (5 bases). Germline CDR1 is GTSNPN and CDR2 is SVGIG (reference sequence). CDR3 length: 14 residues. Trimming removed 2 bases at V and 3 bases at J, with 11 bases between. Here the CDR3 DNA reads TGTGCCTGGAGTTCAGGGCCCCTCTACAATGAGCAGTTCTTC. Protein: CAWSSGPLYNEQFF.

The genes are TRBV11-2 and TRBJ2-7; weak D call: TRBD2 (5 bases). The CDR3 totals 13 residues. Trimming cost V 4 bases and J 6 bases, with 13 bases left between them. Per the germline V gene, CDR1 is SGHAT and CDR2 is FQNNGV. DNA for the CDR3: TGTGCCAGCAGCTCGGGAATTCTCGGCGAGCAGTACTTC. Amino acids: CASSSGILGEQYF.

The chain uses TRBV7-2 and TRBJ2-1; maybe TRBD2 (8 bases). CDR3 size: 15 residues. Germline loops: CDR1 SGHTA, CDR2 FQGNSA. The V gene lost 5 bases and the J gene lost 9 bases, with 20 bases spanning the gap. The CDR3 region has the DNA TGTGCCAGCAGCCCCGACAGGGCGCTAGCGGGTGAGCAGTTCTTC. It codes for CASSPDRALAGEQFF.

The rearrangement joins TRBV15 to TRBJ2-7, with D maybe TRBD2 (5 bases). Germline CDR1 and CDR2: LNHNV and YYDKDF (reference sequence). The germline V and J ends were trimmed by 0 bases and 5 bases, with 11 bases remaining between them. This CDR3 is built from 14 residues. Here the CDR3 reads CATSRDPPEDEQYF. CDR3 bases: TGTGCCACCAGCAGAGATCCCCCGGAGGACGAGCAGTACTTC.

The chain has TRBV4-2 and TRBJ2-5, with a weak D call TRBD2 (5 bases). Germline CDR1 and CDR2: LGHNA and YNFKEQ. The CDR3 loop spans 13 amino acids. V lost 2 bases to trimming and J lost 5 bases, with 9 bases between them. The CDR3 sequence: CASSQRGWETQYF. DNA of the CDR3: TGTGCCAGCAGCCAAAGAGGGTGGGAGACCCAGTACTTC.

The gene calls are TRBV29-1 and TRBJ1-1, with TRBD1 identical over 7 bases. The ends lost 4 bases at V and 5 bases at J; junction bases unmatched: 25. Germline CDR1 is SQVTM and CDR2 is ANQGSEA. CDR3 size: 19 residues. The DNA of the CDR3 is TGCAGCGTTGCCGAATTGTCCATCTCGGTCCGGGACAGAGGTACTGAAGCTTTCTTT. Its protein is CSVAELSISVRDRGTEAFF.

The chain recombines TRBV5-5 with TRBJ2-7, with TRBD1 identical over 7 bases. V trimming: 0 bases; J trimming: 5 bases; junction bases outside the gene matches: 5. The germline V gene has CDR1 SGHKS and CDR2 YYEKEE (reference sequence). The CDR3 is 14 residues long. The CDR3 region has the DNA TGTGCCAGCAGCTTGGGACAGGGTTTAGACGAGCAGTACTTC. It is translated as CASSLGQGLDEQYF.

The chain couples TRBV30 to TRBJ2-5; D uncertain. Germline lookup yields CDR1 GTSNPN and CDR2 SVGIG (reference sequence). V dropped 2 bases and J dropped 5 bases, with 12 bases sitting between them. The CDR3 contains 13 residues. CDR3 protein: CAWSLIVGETQYF. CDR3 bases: TGTGCCTGGAGTTTAATTGTGGGCGAGACCCAGTACTTC.

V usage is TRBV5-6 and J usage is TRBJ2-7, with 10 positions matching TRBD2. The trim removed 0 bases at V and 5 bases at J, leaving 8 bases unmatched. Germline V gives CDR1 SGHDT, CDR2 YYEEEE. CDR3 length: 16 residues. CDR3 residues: CASSLALAGDADEQYF. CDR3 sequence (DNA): TGTGCCAGCAGCTTGGCGCTAGCGGGGGACGCCGACGAGCAGTACTTC.

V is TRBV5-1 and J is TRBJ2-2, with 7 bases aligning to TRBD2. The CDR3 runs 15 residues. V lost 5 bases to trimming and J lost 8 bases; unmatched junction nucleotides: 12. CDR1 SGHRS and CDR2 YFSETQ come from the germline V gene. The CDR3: CASRLSPGTTGELFF. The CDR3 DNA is TGCGCCAGCAGACTGTCCCCCGGGACTACAGGGGAGCTGTTTTTT.

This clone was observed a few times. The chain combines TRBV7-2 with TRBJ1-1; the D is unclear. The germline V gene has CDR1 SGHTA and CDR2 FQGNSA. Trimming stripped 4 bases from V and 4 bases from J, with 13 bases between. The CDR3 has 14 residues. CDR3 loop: CASSYREAGTEAFF. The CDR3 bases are TGTGCCAGCAGCTACCGGGAGGCCGGCACTGAAGCTTTCTTT.

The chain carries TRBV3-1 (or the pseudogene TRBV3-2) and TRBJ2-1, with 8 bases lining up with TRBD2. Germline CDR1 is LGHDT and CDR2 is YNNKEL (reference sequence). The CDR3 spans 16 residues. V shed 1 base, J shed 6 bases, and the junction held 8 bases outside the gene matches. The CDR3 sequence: CASSQVSGIRPNEQFF. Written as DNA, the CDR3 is TGTGCCAGCAGCCAAGTTAGCGGGATCAGGCCCAATGAGCAGTTCTTC.

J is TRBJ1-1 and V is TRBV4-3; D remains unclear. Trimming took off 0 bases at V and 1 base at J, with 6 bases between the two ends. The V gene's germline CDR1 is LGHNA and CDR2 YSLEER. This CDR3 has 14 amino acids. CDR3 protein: CASSQEPGNTEAFF. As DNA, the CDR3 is TGCGCCAGCAGCCAAGAGCCCGGGAACACTGAAGCTTTCTTT.

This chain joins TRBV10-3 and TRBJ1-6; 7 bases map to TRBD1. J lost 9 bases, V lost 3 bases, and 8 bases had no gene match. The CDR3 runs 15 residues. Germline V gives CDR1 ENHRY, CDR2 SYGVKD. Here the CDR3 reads CAISEGSGGGSPLHF. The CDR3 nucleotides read TGTGCCATCAGTGAAGGTTCAGGGGGAGGTTCACCCCTCCACTTT.

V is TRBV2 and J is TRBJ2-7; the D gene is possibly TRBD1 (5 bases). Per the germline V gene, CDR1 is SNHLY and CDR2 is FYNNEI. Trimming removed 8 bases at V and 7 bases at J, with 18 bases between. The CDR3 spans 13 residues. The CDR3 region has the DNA TGTGCCAGCGGAAGAGTAGAGGCAGGGGAGCAGTACTTC. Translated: CASGRVEAGEQYF.

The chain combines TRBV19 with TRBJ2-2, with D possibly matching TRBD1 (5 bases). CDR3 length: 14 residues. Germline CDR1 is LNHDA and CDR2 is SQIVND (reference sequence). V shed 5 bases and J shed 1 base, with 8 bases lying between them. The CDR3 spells CASSLTENTGELFF. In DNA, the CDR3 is TGTGCCAGTAGTTTGACAGAGAACACCGGGGAGCTGTTTTTT. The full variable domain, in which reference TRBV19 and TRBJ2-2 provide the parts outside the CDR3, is DGGITQSPKYLFRKEGQNVTLSCEQNLNHDAMYWYRQDPGQGLRLIYYSQIVNDFQKGDIAEGYSVSREKKESFPLTVTSAQKNPTAFYLCASSLTENTGELFFGEGSRLTVL.

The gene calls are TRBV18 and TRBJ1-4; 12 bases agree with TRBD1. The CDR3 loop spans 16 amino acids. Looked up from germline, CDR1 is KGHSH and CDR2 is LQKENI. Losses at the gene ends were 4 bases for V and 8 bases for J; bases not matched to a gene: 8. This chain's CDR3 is CASSLPGQGAREKLFF. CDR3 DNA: TGTGCCAGCTCACTGCCGGGACAGGGGGCTCGAGAAAAACTGTTTTTT.